The 21 T cell receptor beta chains given below trace back to one sample, sequenced in a study of blood T cell repertoires in COVID-19. Sequencing used immunoSEQ multiplex PCR; TCRdb keeps in-frame clones, though not all of them. The data hold around 73,000 clones, with over 60% observed a single time. Sample: peripheral blood. Every receptor here comes from a man in his 70s with COVID-19, enrolled during active disease.

This clone was detected only a few times. This CDR3 is also generated by other DNA sequences in the sample. The chain recombines TRBV5-4 with TRBJ1-2; weak D call: TRBD1 (5 bases). The CDR3 extends over 12 amino acids. V lost 4 bases and J lost 4, with 8 bases in between. Germline CDR1 and CDR2: SGHNT and YYREEE (reference sequence). CDR3 loop: CASSPDSYGYTF. The CDR3 DNA reads TGTGCCAGCAGCCCCGACAGCTATGGCTACACCTTC. Together with reference TRBV5-4 and TRBJ1-2, the CDR3 gives the full variable domain: ETGVTQSPTHLIKTRGQQVTLRCSSQSGHNTVSWYQQALGQGPQFIFQYYREEENGRGNFPPRFSGLQFPNYSSELNVNALELDDSALYLCASSPDSYGYTFGSGTRLTVV.

This clone was counted a single time. The V and J genes are TRBV3-1 (or the pseudogene TRBV3-2) and TRBJ1-1; D is ambiguous. Trimming took 11 bases from V and 0 from J, leaving 16 bases between them. CDR3 length: 14 residues. Germline loops: CDR1 LGHDT, CDR2 YNNKEL (reference sequence). The CDR3 region has the DNA TGTGCCTGTAAACAGAGCTCTATGAACACTGAAGCTTTCTTT. This translates into CACKQSSMNTEAFF.

This clone turned up a few times. Here the CDR3 DNA reads TGTGCCAGCAGCCGGGCGGACAGCTACTCTGGGGCCAACGTCCTGACTTTC. It yields the protein CASSRADSYSGANVLTF. The chain recombines TRBV3-1 (or the pseudogene TRBV3-2) with TRBJ2-6, with a weak D call TRBD1 (6 bases). V lost 4 bases and J lost 0, with 13 bases in between. The CDR3 consists of 17 residues. The germline V gene has CDR1 LGHDT and CDR2 YNNKEL (reference sequence).

The chain employs TRBV18 and TRBJ1-5, with TRBD1 identical over 7 bases. Per germline, CDR1 KGHSH and CDR2 LQKENI. The CDR3 is 15 residues long. The junction had 5 bases not matched to a gene; V was cut back by 3 bases and J by 3 bases. The chain's CDR3 is CASSPSQGDNQPQHF. CDR3 in DNA: TGTGCCAGCTCACCGAGTCAGGGGGACAATCAGCCCCAGCATTTT.

Ten or more counts support this clone. The rearrangement joins TRBV3-1 (or the pseudogene TRBV3-2) to TRBJ2-7; TRBD2 aligns across 15 bases. This CDR3 has 21 residues. Germline assignment: CDR1 LGHDT and CDR2 YNNKEL (reference sequence). V was pared by 3 bases and J by 6 bases, with 21 bases of the junction left unmatched. The DNA of the CDR3 is TGTGCCAGCAGCCACGAACCGAGAGGATGGACTAGCGGGAGGGCTCGACCCGAGCAGTACTTC. Protein: CASSHEPRGWTSGRARPEQYF.

The J gene is TRBJ1-5, the V gene TRBV7-2; the D is unclear. CDR3 size: 12 residues. V was clipped by 5 bases and J by 9 bases, with 11 bases between them. Germline values: CDR1 SGHTA, CDR2 FQGNSA. CDR3 region: CASSPRRGPQHF. The CDR3 DNA reads as TGTGCCAGCAGCCCCAGGCGGGGGCCCCAGCATTTT.

This clone was counted between two and nine times. This sequence joins TRBV7-9 and TRBJ1-4, with D possibly matching TRBD1 (5 bases). Per germline, CDR1 SEHNR and CDR2 FQNEAQ (reference sequence). V was pared by 5 bases and J by 5 bases, with 15 bases between. The CDR3 is 15 residues long. CDR3 sequence reads: CASSPDRKQNEKLFF. The CDR3 nucleotides read TGTGCCAGCAGCCCAGACAGAAAACAAAATGAAAAACTGTTTTTT.

This sequence joins TRBV9 and TRBJ1-6; D might be TRBD1 (6 bases). The germline gives CDR1 SGDLS, CDR2 YYNGEE. Trimming took off 3 bases at V and 5 bases at J, with 12 bases between the two ends. This CDR3 is 15 amino acids long. The DNA of the CDR3 is TGTGCCAGCAGCGAACAGGGATTGGATAATTCACCCCTCCACTTT. Residues: CASSEQGLDNSPLHF.

This clone was observed a handful of times. The chain carries TRBV6-1 and TRBJ2-2; D is uncertain. Trimming removed 1 base at V and 4 bases at J, with 10 bases between. Germline CDR1 and CDR2: MNHNS and SASEGT. The CDR3 length is 15 residues. The CDR3 spells CASSEVYGSTGELFF. CDR3 coding DNA: TGTGCCAGCAGTGAAGTTTACGGGTCCACCGGGGAGCTGTTTTTT.

The chain uses TRBV16 and TRBJ1-2, with TRBD1 as a possible D gene (5 bases). The V end lost 4 bases, the J end lost 4 bases, and 10 bases lay between the germline ends. The CDR3 runs to 13 residues. The germline V gene encodes CDR1 KGHSY and CDR2 FQNENV. This CDR3 reads CASSLDSVYGYTF. The CDR3 coding sequence is TGTGCCAGCAGCCTTGACAGTGTCTATGGCTACACCTTC. The full variable domain, rest sourced from reference TRBV16 and TRBJ1-2, is GEEVAQTPKHLVRGEGQKAKLYCAPIKGHSYVFWYQQVLKNEFKFLISFQNENVFDETGMPKERFSAKCLPNSPCSLEIQATKLEDSAVYFCASSLDSVYGYTFGSGTRLTVV.

A few counts support this clone. The gene calls are TRBV5-1 and TRBJ2-1; 10 positions agree with TRBD2. The CDR3 length is 15 residues. Germline CDR1 reads SGHRS; CDR2 reads YFSETQ. J was trimmed by 10 bases and V by 2 bases; bases with no gene match: 9. The CDR3 DNA reads TGCGCCAGCAGCTTAGCGCTAGCGGGAGTAGAGGAGCAGTTCTTC. Amino acids: CASSLALAGVEEQFF.

This chain connects TRBV3-1 (or the pseudogene TRBV3-2) to TRBJ1-1; 8 bases match TRBD1. Trimming removed 2 bases from V and 11 bases from J; junction bases left unmatched: 4. The germline CDR1 and CDR2 sequences are LGHDT and YNNKEL (reference sequence). The CDR3 runs 12 residues. The CDR3 nucleotides are TGTGCCAGCAGCCAACACAGGGGGAACGCTTTCTTT. Translation gives CASSQHRGNAFF.

V usage is TRBV3-1 (or the pseudogene TRBV3-2) and J usage is TRBJ1-6, with D possibly being TRBD1 (6 bases). The CDR3 runs to 13 residues. Between the trimmed V and J ends, which lost 4 bases and 7 bases, there was a span of 8 bases. Germline V gene lookup returns CDR1 LGHDT and CDR2 YNNKEL (reference sequence). This CDR3 is CASSPQGNSPLHF. The CDR3 DNA follows: TGTGCCAGCAGCCCGCAGGGGAATTCACCCCTCCACTTT.

The chain has TRBV5-3 and TRBJ1-2; 9 nucleotides line up with TRBD1. TRBV5-3 is sorted into the ORF group, with uncertain function. Germline trimming cut 4 bases from V and 7 bases from J; bases unmatched to any gene: 8. The CDR3 spans 14 residues. The DNA of the CDR3 is TGTGCCAGAAGCATTAACAGGGGGCGGTCTGGCTACACCTTC. Amino acids: CARSINRGRSGYTF.

The chain couples TRBV5-6 to TRBJ2-7, with TRBD1 matching 8 bases. The CDR3 loop spans 14 amino acids. Unmatched junction bases numbered 8, after V lost 3 bases and J lost 6 bases. In germline, CDR1 is SGHDT, CDR2 YYEEEE. Here the CDR3 DNA reads TGTGCCAGCAGCTCCCGGGACAGGTCGGCCGAGCAGTACTTC. Its translation: CASSSRDRSAEQYF.

This clone was seen more than once but under ten times. The chain joins TRBV5-6 to TRBJ2-7; 7 bases agree with TRBD1. Looked up from germline, CDR1 is SGHDT and CDR2 is YYEEEE. This CDR3 contains 13 residues. J was trimmed by 3 bases and V by 4 bases; bases with no gene match: 4. CDR3 region: CASSATGYYEQYF. The CDR3 DNA sequence: TGTGCCAGCAGCGCGACAGGGTACTACGAGCAGTACTTC.

The chain carries TRBV29-1 and TRBJ1-5; D remains unclear. CDR1 and CDR2 from the germline V gene are SQVTM and ANQGSEA. There are 13 residues in the CDR3. V was cut by 6 bases and J by 4 bases, with 13 bases left in between. The CDR3 sequence: CSVADNRNQPQHF. CDR3 DNA sequence: TGCAGCGTCGCGGATAACCGAAATCAGCCCCAGCATTTT.

This clone was observed a few times. Here the CDR3 reads CASFRWGAGNTIYF. The CDR3 DNA sequence: TGTGCCAGCTTCCGGTGGGGGGCTGGAAACACCATATATTTT. This chain joins TRBV5-4 and TRBJ1-3; D is possibly TRBD1 (5 bases). This CDR3 has 14 amino acids. CDR1 and CDR2 (germline): SGHNT, YYREEE (reference sequence). The V end lost 7 bases, the J end lost 2 bases, and 13 bases lay between the germline ends. Full variable domain (missing parts from reference TRBV5-4 and TRBJ1-3): ETGVTQSPTHLIKTRGQQVTLRCSSQSGHNTVSWYQQALGQGPQFIFQYYREEENGRGNFPPRFSGLQFPNYSSELNVNALELDDSALYLCASFRWGAGNTIYFGEGSWLTVV.

The CDR3 sequence: CASSVEAAGELFF. DNA for the CDR3: TGTGCCAGCAGCGTAGAAGCGGCCGGGGAGCTGTTTTTT. The chain joins TRBV9 to TRBJ2-2; a weak D match, TRBD2 (5 bases). Trimming took 0 bases from V and 6 from J, leaving 6 bases between them. The CDR3 is 13 amino acids. Germline CDR1 and CDR2: SGDLS and YYNGEE.

The gene calls are TRBV5-1 and TRBJ2-3; 7 positions match TRBD1. V lost 3 bases and J lost 1; bases outside the gene matches: 17. The CDR3 extends over 19 amino acids. CDR1 SGHRS and CDR2 YFSETQ come from the germline V gene. The CDR3 reads CASSSVPIRGSSRTDTQYF. The CDR3 coding sequence is TGCGCCAGCAGCTCAGTACCCATCAGGGGGTCGAGTCGCACAGATACGCAGTATTTT. Using reference TRBV5-1 and TRBJ2-3 for the parts outside the CDR3, the full variable domain is KAGVTQTPRYLIKTRGQQVTLSCSPISGHRSVSWYQQTPGQGLQFLFEYFSETQRNKGNFPGRFSGRQFSNSRSEMNVSTLELGDSALYLCASSSVPIRGSSRTDTQYFGPGTRLTVL.

The rearrangement uses TRBV5-6 and TRBJ2-3, with TRBD2 matching 9 bases. With 1 base clipped from V and 0 bases from J, the junction kept 3 bases outside the gene matches. Germline lookup yields CDR1 SGHDT and CDR2 YYEEEE. The CDR3 length is 16 residues. The CDR3 here is CASSLRLAGSTDTQYF. The CDR3 region has the DNA TGTGCCAGCAGCTTGCGGCTAGCGGGAAGCACAGATACGCAGTATTTT.